This TCR beta chain was recovered during a study of identifying expanded T cells in peripheral blood. Measured with immunoSEQ multiplex PCR; TCRdb has only the in-frame clones, and not every one. The top ten clones hold around 6% of a sample with over 80,000 clones, more than 75% of them seen once. Germline CDR1 reads SGHVS; CDR2 reads FNYEAQ. There are 17 residues in the CDR3. After removal of 5 bases from V and 4 bases from J, the junction contained 14 bases not matched to a gene. The chain has TRBV7-6 and TRBJ1-3; TRBD1 aligns across 7 bases. The sequenced sample consisted of blood. This receptor was obtained from a person aged 18 to 75 in good health. CDR3 bases: TGTGCCAGCAGCCCAAACCGGTCGACAGGGAAGGGAAACACCATATATTTT. Its translation is CASSPNRSTGKGNTIYF.